The subject of this entry is one T cell receptor (beta chain). Its antigen is unknown. These data originate in a study of CXCR3-negative and CXCR3-positive naive CD8 T cells. Study-level results: Hydrophobicity of TRB CDR3s was greater in CXCR3-positive naive cells than in CXCR3-negative naive cells.

5' RACE with UMI labels generated the TRB cDNA libraries. One entry per CDR3 protein, without DNA, is what TCRdb gives after re-calling the 5' RACE reads. This table lists just under 65,000 distinct CDR3 sequences. CDR3 length equals 15 residues. Germline loops: CDR1 MNHEY, CDR2 SVGAGI. The sample was naive CXCR3+ CD8+ T cells from blood. Subset in this sample: CD45RO-CCR7+CD27+CD95- naive CD8+ T cells expressing CXCR3 (TNR3+). V and J are TRBV6-5 and TRBJ2-1; as DNA is missing, the TRBD1 call by TCRdb cannot be tested. This receptor was obtained from a human donor in good health. Some clones in this sample may be carry-over from other donors' samples. The CDR3 is CASSYSGTDYNEQFF.